These 15 T cell receptor beta chains share one sample of origin, sequenced in a study of stem cell transplantation in POMP-related autoinflammatory disease (dated by TCRdb to 2020 to 2023). This specimen's time point label, per the study, means: after hematopoietic stem cell transplant. Library method: the immunoSEQ multiplex PCR assay. TCRdb mirrors the immuneACCESS table, restricted to in-frame sequences. Some clones are absent from its copies; in checked studies, under half trace to an unresolved V gene, and the reason for the others is unknown. Within this sample are approximately 65,000 clones, with roughly 93% of them counted one time only. The ten largest account for around 0.66% of the sample. The sequenced sample was CD4+ T cells from PBMCs, obtained after stem cell transplantation. The receptors originated from a human patient with POMP-related autoinflammation and immune dysregulation (PRAID). After a transplant, the graft donor may have provided part of the T cells.

The chain is built from TRBV10-1 and TRBJ2-1; 8 nucleotides line up with TRBD2. This CDR3 is built from 13 residues. With 7 bases clipped from V and 7 bases from J, the junction kept 6 bases outside the gene matches. CDR1 is WNHNN and CDR2 is SYGVQD in the germline V gene (reference sequence). This CDR3 is CASTRGGGNEQFF. CDR3 nucleotide sequence: TGCGCCAGCACCCGGGGGGGCGGAAATGAGCAGTTCTTC.

The chain joins TRBV24-1 to TRBJ1-5, with TRBD1 as a possible D gene (6 bases). V was pared by 4 bases and J by 5 bases, with 11 bases between. Germline V CDR1 and CDR2: KGHDR, SFDVKD. This CDR3 is built from 14 residues. For the CDR3, the DNA is TGTGCCACCAGTGACCGGGACACCGATCAGCCCCAGCATTTT. This codes for CATSDRDTDQPQHF.

The chain uses TRBV6-5 and TRBJ1-1, with D possibly being TRBD1 (5 bases). V was trimmed by 0 bases and J by 7 bases, leaving 18 bases between them. This CDR3 contains 16 residues. CDR1 and CDR2 from the germline V gene are MNHEY and SVGAGI. Here the CDR3 reads CASSYSIPVGGGEAFF. CDR3 DNA: TGTGCCAGCAGTTACTCGATCCCTGTCGGGGGTGGTGAAGCTTTCTTT.

V is TRBV5-1 and J is TRBJ2-5; 10 bases are shared with TRBD2. The CDR3 runs 14 residues. Germline V gene lookup returns CDR1 SGHRS and CDR2 YFSETQ. Trimming took 1 base from V and 5 from J; bases not matched to a gene: 2. The CDR3 protein is CASSLLAGAETQYF. The CDR3 nucleotides are TGCGCCAGCAGCTTGCTAGCGGGAGCGGAGACCCAGTACTTC.

The chain joins TRBV2 to TRBJ1-6; D is undetermined. The CDR3 sequence is 12 residues long. V lost 1 base and J lost 7, with 2 bases in between. CDR1 SNHLY and CDR2 FYNNEI come from the germline V gene. DNA for the CDR3: TGTGCCAGCAGTGAAGGAAATTCACCCCTCCACTTT. It is translated as CASSEGNSPLHF.

The rearrangement joins TRBV24-1 to TRBJ2-1; TRBD2 matches 8 bases. Trimming cost V 1 base and J 7 bases; bases outside gene matches: 11. Germline assignment: CDR1 KGHDR and CDR2 SFDVKD. This CDR3 comprises 17 residues. The CDR3 sequence is CATSDFASGSLMNEQFF. The CDR3 nucleotides are TGTGCCACCAGTGATTTCGCCAGCGGGAGTTTAATGAATGAGCAGTTCTTC.

The gene calls are TRBV29-1 and TRBJ1-1, with 8 bases lining up with TRBD1. In germline, CDR1 is SQVTM, CDR2 ANQGSEA. The CDR3 loop spans 12 amino acids. Trimming cost V 7 bases and J 3 bases; bases outside gene matches: 4. CDR3 nucleotide sequence: TGCAGCGCCGAGACAGGGGACACTGAAGCTTTCTTT. Amino acids: CSAETGDTEAFF.

The chain recombines TRBV12-3 or TRBV12-4 with TRBJ2-5; 9 positions agree with TRBD1. The CDR3 loop spans 13 amino acids. V trimming: 6 bases; J trimming: 4 bases; junction bases outside the gene matches: 3. The CDR3 here is CASSQQGAETQYF. The CDR3 region has the DNA TGTGCCAGCAGCCAACAGGGGGCAGAGACCCAGTACTTC.

This clone was counted between two and nine times. This chain joins TRBV5-1 and TRBJ2-7, with TRBD1 matching over 9 bases. Germline CDR1 SGHRS, CDR2 YFSETQ. Trimming removed 0 bases from V and 3 bases from J; junction bases left unmatched: 4. This CDR3 has 15 residues. CDR3 nucleotide sequence: TGCGCCAGCAGCTTGGCCCCGGGACAGGGCTACGAGCAGTACTTC. Residues: CASSLAPGQGYEQYF.

The gene calls are TRBV11-3 and TRBJ2-1; possibly TRBD1 or TRBD2 for D (5 bases each). This CDR3 is built from 13 residues. Germline values: CDR1 SGHNT, CDR2 YENEEA. The V end lost 5 bases, the J end lost 4 bases, and 9 bases lay between the germline ends. The CDR3 loop is CASSGGPYNEQFF. In DNA, the CDR3 is TGTGCCAGCAGCGGGGGACCTTACAATGAGCAGTTCTTC.

This clone was seen just once. This chain joins TRBV7-7 and TRBJ2-3; D could derive from TRBD1 or TRBD2 (6 bases each). The ends were cut back, 3 bases at V and 6 bases at J, with 13 bases in the middle. This CDR3 has 14 residues. Germline V gene lookup returns CDR1 SSHAT and CDR2 FNYEAQ (reference sequence). The CDR3 is CASSLGGRADTQYF. CDR3 coding DNA: TGTGCCAGCAGCTTGGGGGGCAGGGCGGATACGCAGTATTTT.

The chain joins TRBV5-1 to TRBJ2-2; D may be TRBD1 (5 bases). Germline V CDR1 and CDR2: SGHRS, YFSETQ. The CDR3 contains 16 residues. Trimming removed 2 bases at V and 5 bases at J, with 16 bases between. Here the CDR3 reads CASSFTQVGRTGELFF. DNA of the CDR3: TGCGCCAGCAGCTTCACACAGGTCGGTCGGACCGGGGAGCTGTTTTTT.

The rearrangement joins TRBV7-6 to TRBJ2-3; a possible D gene is TRBD2 (6 bases). Germline-derived CDR1 and CDR2 are SGHVS and FNYEAQ. V was cut by 5 bases and J by 5 bases, with 17 bases left in between. The CDR3 has 15 amino acids. The CDR3 region is CASSPSSEGEDTQYF. The CDR3 DNA reads TGTGCCAGCAGCCCGTCTAGCGAAGGGGAAGATACGCAGTATTTT.

The chain combines TRBV7-2 with TRBJ2-1; D is possibly TRBD2 (6 bases). CDR3 size: 15 residues. Trimming took 5 bases from V and 0 from J, leaving 11 bases between them. Germline V gene data show CDR1 as SGHTA and CDR2 as FQGNSA. Written as DNA, the CDR3 is TGTGCCAGCAGCCGCCCCGGGAGCTCCTACAATGAGCAGTTCTTC. Protein: CASSRPGSSYNEQFF.

This chain connects TRBV4-2 to TRBJ2-2; weak D call: TRBD2 (5 bases). The germline V gene has CDR1 LGHNA and CDR2 YNFKEQ. Trimming removed 0 bases from V and 1 base from J, with 18 bases in between. CDR3 length: 19 amino acids. The CDR3, as DNA: TGTGCCAGCAGCCAAGAGGGTGGTATTCGGGAACGGAACACCGGGGAGCTGTTTTTT. Translating gives CASSQEGGIRERNTGELFF.